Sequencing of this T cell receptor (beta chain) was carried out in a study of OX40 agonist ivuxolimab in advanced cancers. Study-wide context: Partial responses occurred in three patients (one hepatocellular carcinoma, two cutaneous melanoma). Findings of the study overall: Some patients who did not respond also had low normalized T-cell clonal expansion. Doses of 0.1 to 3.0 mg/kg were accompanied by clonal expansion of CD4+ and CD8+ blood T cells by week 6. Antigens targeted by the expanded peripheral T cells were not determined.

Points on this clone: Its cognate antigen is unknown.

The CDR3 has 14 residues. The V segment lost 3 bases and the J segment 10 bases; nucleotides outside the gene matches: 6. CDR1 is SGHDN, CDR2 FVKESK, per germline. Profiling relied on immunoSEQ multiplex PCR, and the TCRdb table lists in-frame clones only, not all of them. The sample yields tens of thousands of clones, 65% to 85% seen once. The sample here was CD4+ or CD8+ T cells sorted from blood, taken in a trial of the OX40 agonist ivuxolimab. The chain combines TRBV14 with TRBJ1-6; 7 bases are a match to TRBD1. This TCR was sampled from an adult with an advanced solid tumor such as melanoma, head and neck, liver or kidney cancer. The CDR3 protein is CASSQGRGYSPLHF. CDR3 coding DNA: TGTGCCAGCAGCCAGGGCAGGGGGTACTCACCCCTCCACTTT.